This TCR beta chain comes out of a study of ipilimumab plus nivolumab after autologous stem cell transplantation. Dosing: nivolumab 3 mg/kg IV, weeks 1, 4, 7, 10, then every two weeks to week 26. The assay was immunoSEQ multiplex PCR, and TCRdb's table has in-frame clones only and misses some. The sample yields 15,000 or so clones, roughly 79% seen once. Sequencing was performed on PBMCs, taken in a trial of ipilimumab plus nivolumab as post-transplant consolidation. The clonotype was recovered from a male donor with diffuse large B-cell lymphoma.

The CDR3 region is CASSLRQGYGYGYTF. In nucleotides, the CDR3 is TGTGCCAGCAGTCTACGACAGGGGTATGGGTATGGCTACACCTTC. The chain joins TRBV27 to TRBJ1-2; 8 nucleotides match TRBD1. Trimming at V came to 5 bases and at J to 5 bases, leaving 10 bases not matched to a gene. The germline V gene encodes CDR1 MNHEY and CDR2 SMNVEV (reference sequence). This CDR3 has 15 amino acids.